Sequencing of this T cell receptor (beta chain) was carried out in a study of blood T cell repertoires in COVID-19. Across the study: The analysed material was cDNA or gDNA that came from T cells, B-cell-depleted T cells, or PBMCs.

Authors' data handling: Amplified reference gene primers provided the basis for estimating nucleated cell counts. Assay: immunoSEQ multiplex PCR; the TCRdb copy retains only in-frame clones and omits some. The V and J calls and clone size were taken over from that table, and D and trimming were inferred from the DNA. In the table there are about 140,000 clones, roughly 80% of which are singletons. About this clone itself: The junction shows a germline mismatch at one end, possibly a read error.

From germline, CDR1 is SSHAT and CDR2 FNYEAQ (reference sequence). This CDR3 region has 16 residues. The TCR sequence derives from a woman between 50 and 59 years old with active or convalescent COVID-19. V and J are TRBV7-7 and TRBJ2-2; TRBD2 matches 13 bases. The sample taken for sequencing was peripheral blood. CDR3 bases: TGTGCTAGCAGCCCTCGGACTAGCGGGGGTACCGGGGAGCTGTTTTTT. This encodes CASSPRTSGGTGELFF.